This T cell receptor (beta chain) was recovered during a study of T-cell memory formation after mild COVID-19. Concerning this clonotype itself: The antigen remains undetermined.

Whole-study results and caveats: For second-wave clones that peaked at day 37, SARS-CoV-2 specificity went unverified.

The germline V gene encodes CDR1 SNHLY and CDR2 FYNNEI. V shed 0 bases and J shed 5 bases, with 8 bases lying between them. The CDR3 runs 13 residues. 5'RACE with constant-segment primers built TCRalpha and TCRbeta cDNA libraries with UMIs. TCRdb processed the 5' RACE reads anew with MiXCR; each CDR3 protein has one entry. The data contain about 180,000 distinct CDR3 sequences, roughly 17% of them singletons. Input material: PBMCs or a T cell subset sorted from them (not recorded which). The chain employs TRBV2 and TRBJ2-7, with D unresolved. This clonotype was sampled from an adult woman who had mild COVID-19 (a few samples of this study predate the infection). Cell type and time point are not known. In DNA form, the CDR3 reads TGTGCCAGCAGTGAAGCCCCTCTCAACGAGCAGTACTTC. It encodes CASSEAPLNEQYF.